These 30 T cell receptor beta chains originate from one sample sequenced in a study of blood T cell repertoires in COVID-19 (dated by TCRdb to the early 2020s). Receptor libraries were prepared by the immunoSEQ multiplex PCR assay. Not all clones reach the TCRdb copy of this immuneACCESS table, which keeps in-frame sequences only. Checked studies attribute under half of the gap to unresolved V genes and leave the rest unexplained. In all, the sample holds about 160,000 clones, and under 90% of those were seen once. The ten biggest clones cover about 11% of the sample. The specimen sequenced was peripheral blood. Receptors originate from a woman older than 75 with active or convalescent COVID-19.

The CDR3 sequence: CASSATAGYYGYTF. The DNA for the CDR3 is TGTGCCAGCAGCGCTACCGCAGGGTACTATGGCTACACCTTC. V and J are TRBV5-5 and TRBJ1-2; possible D gene TRBD1, 5 bases. Germline-derived CDR1 and CDR2 are SGHKS and YYEKEE (reference sequence). The CDR3 covers 14 residues. V gave up 4 bases and J gave up 3 bases, with 13 bases separating them.

This chain links TRBV5-1 with TRBJ2-1; 12 bases align to TRBD2. Germline V gene sequence: CDR1 SGHRS, CDR2 YFSETQ. This CDR3 has 14 amino acids. V dropped 3 bases and J dropped 8; count of bases not matched to a gene: 3. The CDR3 loop reads CASSWTSGNYEQFF. The CDR3 region has the DNA TGCGCCAGCAGCTGGACTAGCGGGAACTATGAGCAGTTCTTC. The full variable domain, with the rest looked up from reference TRBV5-1 and TRBJ2-1, is KAGVTQTPRYLIKTRGQQVTLSCSPISGHRSVSWYQQTPGQGLQFLFEYFSETQRNKGNFPGRFSGRQFSNSRSEMNVSTLELGDSALYLCASSWTSGNYEQFFGPGTRLTVL.

The rearrangement links TRBV3-1 (or the pseudogene TRBV3-2) to TRBJ2-1, with D possibly TRBD2 on 6 matching bases. V lost 0 bases and J 4 bases, leaving 10 bases between the germline ends. The CDR3 is 15 amino acids. The germline V gene has CDR1 LGHDT and CDR2 YNNKEL (reference sequence). The CDR3 loop is CASSQDGGLYNEQFF. The CDR3 nucleotides read TGTGCCAGCAGCCAAGATGGGGGACTTTACAATGAGCAGTTCTTC.

V is TRBV29-1 and J is TRBJ2-1; 14 nucleotides match TRBD2. The CDR3 is 15 residues long. J was trimmed by 6 bases and V by 4 bases; bases with no gene match: 5. CDR1 and CDR2 (germline): SQVTM, ANQGSEA. The CDR3 sequence: CSVVTSGRDPNEQFF. In DNA form, the CDR3 reads TGCAGCGTTGTGACTAGCGGGAGGGACCCCAATGAGCAGTTCTTC.

The rearrangement joins TRBV4-1 to TRBJ2-5; possible D gene TRBD1, 6 bases. Per germline, CDR1 MGHRA and CDR2 YSYEKL. V gave up 3 bases and J gave up 4 bases, with 18 bases separating them. This CDR3 spans 16 amino acids. CDR3 sequence reads: CASSQTGGSRAETQYF. CDR3 nucleotide sequence: TGCGCCAGCAGCCAGACAGGTGGTTCTAGGGCAGAGACCCAGTACTTC.

This clone was observed a handful of times. This chain uses TRBV4-2 with TRBJ1-5; D not certain. The CDR3 runs to 15 residues. Trimming took 3 bases from V and 4 from J, leaving 13 bases between them. Per the germline V gene, CDR1 is LGHNA and CDR2 is YNFKEQ. The CDR3 DNA sequence: TGTGCCAGCAGCCAGGTCTTTGGAGGTAATCAGCCCCAGCATTTT. Translated: CASSQVFGGNQPQHF.

CDR3 bases: TGTGCCAGCAGCGCTAGACAGGGGAACACTGAAGCTTTCTTT. Translating gives CASSARQGNTEAFF. The chain has TRBV9 and TRBJ1-1, with TRBD1 matching 7 bases. CDR1 is SGDLS, CDR2 YYNGEE, per germline. The CDR3 has 14 residues. Trimming removed 3 bases from V and 1 base from J; junction bases left unmatched: 3.

The V gene is TRBV28, the J gene TRBJ1-5; 8 bases are a match to TRBD1. The CDR3 has 16 residues. The germline V gene encodes CDR1 MDHEN and CDR2 SYDVKM. The trim removed 6 bases at V and 7 bases at J, leaving 14 bases unmatched. CDR3 protein: CASSLPGQGIGQPQHF. The CDR3 nucleotides are TGTGCCAGCAGCCTACCAGGACAGGGCATCGGGCAGCCCCAGCATTTT.

The CDR3 DNA sequence: TGCGCCAGCAGCTTCGGGACAGGGGGGACCTACGAGCAGTACTTC. It is translated as CASSFGTGGTYEQYF. The chain links TRBV5-1 to TRBJ2-7, with 11 bases that match TRBD1. CDR3 size: 15 residues. The germline V gene encodes CDR1 SGHRS and CDR2 YFSETQ. With 2 bases clipped from V and 2 bases from J, the junction kept 3 bases outside the gene matches. The entire variable domain, with the rest obtained from reference TRBV5-1 and TRBJ2-7, is as follows: KAGVTQTPRYLIKTRGQQVTLSCSPISGHRSVSWYQQTPGQGLQFLFEYFSETQRNKGNFPGRFSGRQFSNSRSEMNVSTLELGDSALYLCASSFGTGGTYEQYFGPGTRLTVT.

The V and J genes are TRBV29-1 and TRBJ2-7; 7 bases match TRBD1. The germline V gene encodes CDR1 SQVTM and CDR2 ANQGSEA. V trimming: 4 bases; J trimming: 8 bases; junction bases outside the gene matches: 14. CDR3 length: 14 residues. The CDR3 coding sequence is TGCAGCGTTGTAAGGGGGCTAGCAGGGATCCAGCAGTACTTC. This encodes CSVVRGLAGIQQYF.

This sequence joins TRBV27 and TRBJ2-2; 11 nucleotides line up with TRBD2. Unmatched junction bases numbered 9, after V lost 5 bases and J lost 4 bases. Per the germline V gene, CDR1 is MNHEY and CDR2 is SMNVEV (reference sequence). CDR3 length: 17 residues. In nucleotides, the CDR3 is TGTGCCAGCAGTCAAGGGACTAGCGGAAGATTCACCGGGGAGCTGTTTTTT. It codes for CASSQGTSGRFTGELFF.

The CDR3 bases are TGTGCCAGCAGGTTGTCGGGGGATAGCTCCTACAATGAGCAGTTCTTC. This encodes CASRLSGDSSYNEQFF. The chain recombines TRBV3-1 (or the pseudogene TRBV3-2) with TRBJ2-1; D is perhaps TRBD2 (6 bases). The V end lost 6 bases, the J end lost 0 bases, and 15 bases lay between the germline ends. Germline V CDR1 and CDR2: LGHDT, YNNKEL (reference sequence). CDR3 length: 16 amino acids.

The chain joins TRBV5-1 to TRBJ1-6; 7 bases are shared with TRBD1. V was pared by 5 bases and J by 7 bases, with 6 bases of the junction left unmatched. CDR1 is SGHRS, CDR2 YFSETQ, per germline. The CDR3 consists of 14 residues. Here the CDR3 DNA reads TGCGCCAGCAGTACAGGGGATAGGAATTCACCCCTCCACTTT. It codes for CASSTGDRNSPLHF.

This clone has just a few counts. The chain joins TRBV2 to TRBJ2-5, with D uncertain. The CDR3 is 16 amino acids. V shed 2 bases and J shed 4 bases, with 17 bases lying between them. Germline V gene sequence: CDR1 SNHLY, CDR2 FYNNEI. The CDR3 loop reads CASSEIQLDPPETQYF. Here the CDR3 DNA reads TGTGCCAGCAGTGAAATACAGTTAGATCCGCCAGAGACCCAGTACTTC. Combining the CDR3 with reference TRBV2 and TRBJ2-5 gives the whole variable domain EPEVTQTPSHQVTQMGQEVILRCVPISNHLYFYWYRQILGQKVEFLVSFYNNEISEKSEIFDDQFSVERPDGSNFTLKIRSTKLEDSAMYFCASSEIQLDPPETQYFGPGTRLLVL.

The V call is TRBV6-1, the J call TRBJ1-2; 7 bases are shared with TRBD1. The CDR3 totals 15 residues. CDR1 is MNHNS and CDR2 is SASEGT in the germline V gene. The trim removed 1 base at V and 8 bases at J, leaving 10 bases unmatched. CDR3 in DNA: TGTGCCAGCAGTGAAGGGGACAGTCATTGGGGAGGCTACACCTTC. This translates into CASSEGDSHWGGYTF.

The chain uses TRBV20-1 and TRBJ1-1; a possible D gene is TRBD1 (5 bases). CDR3 length equals 12 residues. Germline V lookup: CDR1 DFQATT, CDR2 SNEGSKA (reference sequence). Trimming left V 3 bases short and J 6 bases short, with 11 bases between. CDR3 amino acids: CSASWQGAEAFF. DNA for the CDR3: TGCAGTGCTAGTTGGCAGGGCGCTGAAGCTTTCTTT.

As DNA, the CDR3 is TGTGCCAGCAGCCAACTACTCGCGGCCGGGGGGCGAGAGACCCAGTACTTC. As protein: CASSQLLAAGGRETQYF. The chain recombines TRBV5-8 with TRBJ2-5, with a tentative D call TRBD2 (7 bases). Germline lookup yields CDR1 SGHTS and CDR2 YDEGEE. V was clipped by 4 bases and J by 4 bases, with 23 bases between them. CDR3 length equals 17 residues.

This chain links TRBV6-6 with TRBJ1-5, with 8 positions matching TRBD1. The CDR3 runs to 15 residues. Germline CDR1 MNHNY, CDR2 SVGAGI (reference sequence). J lost 1 base, V lost 8 bases, and 7 bases had no gene match. In nucleotides, the CDR3 is TGTGCCAGCTCGAGGACAGGGATCAGCAATCAGCCCCAGCATTTT. Its protein product is CASSRTGISNQPQHF.

This chain uses TRBV3-1 (or the pseudogene TRBV3-2) with TRBJ2-1, with 7 bases that match TRBD2. Unmatched junction bases numbered 5, after V lost 1 base and J lost 2 bases. The CDR3 extends over 16 amino acids. Germline values: CDR1 LGHDT, CDR2 YNNKEL (reference sequence). The CDR3 sequence is CASSQGAAGAYNEQFF. DNA for the CDR3: TGTGCCAGCAGCCAAGGGGCCGCGGGGGCCTACAATGAGCAGTTCTTC.

The rearrangement links TRBV28 to TRBJ2-7, with 8 nucleotides matching TRBD1. The CDR3 loop spans 17 amino acids. CDR1 MDHEN and CDR2 SYDVKM come from the germline V gene. Germline trimming cut 5 bases from V and 7 bases from J; bases unmatched to any gene: 19. CDR3 nucleotides: TGTGCCAGCAGTCCATCCTTGACAGGGGCGACCTACGAAGAGCAGTACTTC. This codes for CASSPSLTGATYEEQYF.

The chain recombines TRBV18 with TRBJ1-1; weak D call: TRBD1 (5 bases). This CDR3 region has 13 residues. In germline, CDR1 is KGHSH, CDR2 LQKENI. Trimming shortened V by 1 base and J by 8 bases, and 11 bases separated the two germline ends. The CDR3 DNA reads TGTGCCAGCTCACCACGGGGGGAAAGGGAAGCTTTCTTT. It translates to CASSPRGEREAFF.

The J gene is TRBJ1-1, the V gene TRBV5-1, with D perhaps matching TRBD1 (5 bases). Germline lookup yields CDR1 SGHRS and CDR2 YFSETQ. The ends were cut back, 6 bases at V and 4 bases at J, with 19 bases in the middle. This CDR3 is 15 amino acids long. CDR3 DNA: TGCGCCAGCAATAAGGGGAATGGCGTCGGCACTGAAGCTTTCTTT. Residues: CASNKGNGVGTEAFF.

Turning to this clone: At the DNA level, this CDR3 is encoded by other sequences in the same sample as well. V gene TRBV6-5 combines with J gene TRBJ1-5; D call uncertain. The CDR3 consists of 13 residues. Germline values: CDR1 MNHEY, CDR2 SVGAGI. Trimming stripped 0 bases from V and 5 bases from J, with 5 bases between. Here the CDR3 reads CASSYSSDQPQHF. In DNA form, the CDR3 reads TGTGCCAGCAGTTACTCGTCGGATCAGCCCCAGCATTTT.

V is TRBV18 and J is TRBJ2-3; D is uncertain. V lost 3 bases, J lost 2 bases, and 12 bases lay in between. Germline assignment: CDR1 KGHSH and CDR2 LQKENI. CDR3 size: 15 residues. Here the CDR3 reads CASSPWLESTDTQYF. CDR3 in DNA: TGTGCCAGCTCACCGTGGCTGGAGTCCACAGATACGCAGTATTTT.

The chain links TRBV5-1 to TRBJ1-1; D is perhaps TRBD1 (6 bases). The germline V gene has CDR1 SGHRS and CDR2 YFSETQ. V dropped 4 bases and J dropped 7 bases, with 14 bases sitting between them. This CDR3 has 13 amino acids. For the CDR3, the DNA is TGCGCCAGCAGCGTGGACAGAAACCGTGAAGCTTTCTTT. It is translated as CASSVDRNREAFF.

This chain connects TRBV6-1 to TRBJ1-4; possibly TRBD1 for D (5 bases). V was cut by 2 bases and J by 6 bases, with 13 bases left in between. Germline V gene data show CDR1 as MNHNS and CDR2 as SASEGT. This CDR3 spans 15 amino acids. The CDR3 DNA is TGTGCCAGCAGTGAATGGGGCGCAACGGATGAAAAACTGTTTTTT. Its protein is CASSEWGATDEKLFF.

V is TRBV5-1 and J is TRBJ2-2, with 10 bases identical to TRBD2. The CDR3 totals 16 residues. Germline V gives CDR1 SGHRS, CDR2 YFSETQ. Trimming cost V 4 bases and J 5 bases; bases outside gene matches: 8. The CDR3 coding sequence is TGCGCCAGCAGCCCCCGGACTAGCGGAGGGACCGGGGAGCTGTTTTTT. Protein product: CASSPRTSGGTGELFF.

The chain is built from TRBV10-3 and TRBJ2-7, with D perhaps TRBD1 (6 bases). V lost 6 bases and J lost 0, with 15 bases in between. The CDR3 consists of 15 residues. Germline assignment: CDR1 ENHRY and CDR2 SYGVKD. CDR3 sequence reads: CAIRGTGHRSYEQYF. The CDR3 nucleotides are TGTGCCATCAGAGGCACGGGACATCGCTCCTACGAGCAGTACTTC.

This clone showed up just once. The V and J genes are TRBV9 and TRBJ1-6; TRBD1 might be the D (6 bases). This CDR3 is built from 14 residues. CDR1 is SGDLS and CDR2 is YYNGEE in the germline V gene. V was cut by 3 bases and J by 7 bases, with 11 bases left in between. The DNA for the CDR3 is TGTGCCAGCAGCGACGCGAGGGGGAATTCACCCCTCCACTTT. It translates to CASSDARGNSPLHF.

The chain uses TRBV3-1 (or the pseudogene TRBV3-2) and TRBJ2-7; TRBD2 aligns across 11 bases. The ends lost 5 bases at V and 1 base at J; junction bases unmatched: 13. The length of the CDR3 is 18 residues. The germline CDR1 and CDR2 sequences are LGHDT and YNNKEL (reference sequence). The DNA for the CDR3 is TGTGCCAGCAGCTATTGGAGTAGCGGGAGGGCCAGGTCCTACGAGCAGTACTTC. Its protein is CASSYWSSGRARSYEQYF.